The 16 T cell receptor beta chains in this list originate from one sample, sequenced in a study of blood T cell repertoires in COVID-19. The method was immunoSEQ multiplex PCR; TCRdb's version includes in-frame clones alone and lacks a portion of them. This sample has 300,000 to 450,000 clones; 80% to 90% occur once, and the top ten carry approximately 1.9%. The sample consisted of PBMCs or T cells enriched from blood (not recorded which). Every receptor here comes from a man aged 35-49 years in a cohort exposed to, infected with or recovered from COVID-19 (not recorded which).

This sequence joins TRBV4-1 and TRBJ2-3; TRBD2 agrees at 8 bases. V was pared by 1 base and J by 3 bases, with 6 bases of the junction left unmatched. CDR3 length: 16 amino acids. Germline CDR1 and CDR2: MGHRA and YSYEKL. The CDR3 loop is CASSQVGGGRTDTQYF. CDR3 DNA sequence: TGCGCCAGCAGCCAAGTAGGAGGCGGGAGGACAGATACGCAGTATTTT.

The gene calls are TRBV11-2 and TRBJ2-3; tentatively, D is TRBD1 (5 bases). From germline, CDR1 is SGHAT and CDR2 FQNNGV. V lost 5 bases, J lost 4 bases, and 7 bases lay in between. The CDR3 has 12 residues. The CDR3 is CASSTRADTQYF. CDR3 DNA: TGTGCCAGCAGCACCAGGGCAGATACGCAGTATTTT.

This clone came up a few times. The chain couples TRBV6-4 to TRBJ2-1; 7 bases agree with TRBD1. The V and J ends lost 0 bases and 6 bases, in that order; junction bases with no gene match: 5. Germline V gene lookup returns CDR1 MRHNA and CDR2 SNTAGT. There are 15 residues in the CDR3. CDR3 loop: CASSDSTGSGNEQFF. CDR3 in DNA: TGTGCCAGCAGTGACTCGACAGGGTCGGGCAATGAGCAGTTCTTC.

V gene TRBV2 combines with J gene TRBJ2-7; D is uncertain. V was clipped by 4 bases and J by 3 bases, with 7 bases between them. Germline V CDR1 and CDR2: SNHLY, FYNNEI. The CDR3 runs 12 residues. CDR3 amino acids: CASSARNYEQYF. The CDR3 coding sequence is TGTGCCAGCAGTGCCAGGAACTACGAGCAGTACTTC. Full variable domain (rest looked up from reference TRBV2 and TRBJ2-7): EPEVTQTPSHQVTQMGQEVILRCVPISNHLYFYWYRQILGQKVEFLVSFYNNEISEKSEIFDDQFSVERPDGSNFTLKIRSTKLEDSAMYFCASSARNYEQYFGPGTRLTVT.

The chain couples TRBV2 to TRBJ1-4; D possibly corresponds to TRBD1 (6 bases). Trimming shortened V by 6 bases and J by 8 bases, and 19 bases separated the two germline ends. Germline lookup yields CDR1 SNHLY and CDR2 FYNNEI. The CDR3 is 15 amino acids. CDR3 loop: CASRSPGTPVEKLFF. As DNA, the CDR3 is TGTGCCAGCAGGAGTCCCGGGACACCTGTCGAAAAACTGTTTTTT.

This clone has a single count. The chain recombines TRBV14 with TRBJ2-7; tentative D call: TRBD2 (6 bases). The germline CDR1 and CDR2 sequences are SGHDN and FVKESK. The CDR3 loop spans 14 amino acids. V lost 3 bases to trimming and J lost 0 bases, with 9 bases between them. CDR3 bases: TGTGCCAGCAGCCAGGGGAGGAGCTCCTACGAGCAGTACTTC. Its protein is CASSQGRSSYEQYF.

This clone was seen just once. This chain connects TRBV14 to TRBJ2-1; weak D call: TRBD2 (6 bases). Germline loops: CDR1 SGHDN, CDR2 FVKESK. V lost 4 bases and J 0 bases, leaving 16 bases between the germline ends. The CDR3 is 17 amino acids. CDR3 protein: CASSPSNSGRSYNEQFF. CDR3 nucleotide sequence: TGTGCCAGCAGCCCGAGCAATAGCGGTCGCTCCTACAATGAGCAGTTCTTC. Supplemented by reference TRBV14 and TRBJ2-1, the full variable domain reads EAGVTQFPSHSVIEKGQTVTLRCDPISGHDNLYWYRRVMGKEIKFLLHFVKESKQDESGMPNNRFLAERTGGTYSTLKVQPAELEDSGVYFCASSPSNSGRSYNEQFFGPGTRLTVL.

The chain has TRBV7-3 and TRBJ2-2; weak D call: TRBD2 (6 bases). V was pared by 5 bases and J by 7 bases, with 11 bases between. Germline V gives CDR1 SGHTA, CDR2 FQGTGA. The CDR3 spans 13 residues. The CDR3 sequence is CASSRGGNGELFF. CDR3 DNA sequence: TGTGCCAGCAGCAGGGGAGGCAACGGGGAGCTGTTTTTT. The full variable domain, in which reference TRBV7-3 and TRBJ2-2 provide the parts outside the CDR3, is GAGVSQTPSNKVTEKGKYVELRCDPISGHTALYWYRQSLGQGPEFLIYFQGTGAADDSGLPNDRFFAVRPEGSVSTLKIQRTERGDSAVYLCASSRGGNGELFFGEGSRLTVL.

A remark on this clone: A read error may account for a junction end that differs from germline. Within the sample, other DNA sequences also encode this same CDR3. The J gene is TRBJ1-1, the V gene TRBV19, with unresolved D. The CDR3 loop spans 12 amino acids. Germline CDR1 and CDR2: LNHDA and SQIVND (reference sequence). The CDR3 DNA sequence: TGTGCTAGTAGTCTCTTCTGGTCAGGAGCTTTCTTT. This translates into CASSLFWSGAFF.

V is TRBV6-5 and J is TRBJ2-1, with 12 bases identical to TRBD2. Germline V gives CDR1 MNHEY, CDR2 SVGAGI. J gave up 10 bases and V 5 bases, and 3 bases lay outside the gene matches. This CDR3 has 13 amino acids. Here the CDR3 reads CASSILAGGEQFF. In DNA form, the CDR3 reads TGTGCCAGCAGTATACTAGCGGGAGGAGAGCAGTTCTTC.

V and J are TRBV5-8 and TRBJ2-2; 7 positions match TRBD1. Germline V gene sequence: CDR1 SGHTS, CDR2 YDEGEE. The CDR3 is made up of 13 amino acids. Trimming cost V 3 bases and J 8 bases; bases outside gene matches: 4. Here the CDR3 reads CASSSGQVGELFF. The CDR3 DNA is TGTGCCAGCAGCTCCGGACAGGTTGGGGAGCTGTTTTTT.

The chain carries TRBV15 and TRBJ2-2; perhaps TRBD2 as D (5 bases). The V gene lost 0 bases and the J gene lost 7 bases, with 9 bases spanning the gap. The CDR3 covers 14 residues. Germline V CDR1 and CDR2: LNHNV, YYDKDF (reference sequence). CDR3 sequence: CATSRDPGFGELFF. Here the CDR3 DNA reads TGTGCCACCAGCAGAGATCCGGGGTTCGGGGAGCTGTTTTTT.

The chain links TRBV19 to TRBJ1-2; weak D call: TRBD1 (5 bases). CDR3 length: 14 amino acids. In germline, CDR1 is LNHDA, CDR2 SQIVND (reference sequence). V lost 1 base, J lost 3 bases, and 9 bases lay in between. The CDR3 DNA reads TGTGCCAGTAGTATAGGCGCCAGGGACTATGGCTACACCTTC. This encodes CASSIGARDYGYTF.

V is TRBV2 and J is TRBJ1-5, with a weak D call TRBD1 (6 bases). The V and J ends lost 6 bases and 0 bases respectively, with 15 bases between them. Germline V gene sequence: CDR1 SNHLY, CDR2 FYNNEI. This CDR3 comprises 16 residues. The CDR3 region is CASSPTGRYSNQPQHF. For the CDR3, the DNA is TGTGCCAGCAGCCCGACAGGCCGTTATAGCAATCAGCCCCAGCATTTT. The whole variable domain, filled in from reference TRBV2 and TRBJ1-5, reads EPEVTQTPSHQVTQMGQEVILRCVPISNHLYFYWYRQILGQKVEFLVSFYNNEISEKSEIFDDQFSVERPDGSNFTLKIRSTKLEDSAMYFCASSPTGRYSNQPQHFGDGTRLSIL.

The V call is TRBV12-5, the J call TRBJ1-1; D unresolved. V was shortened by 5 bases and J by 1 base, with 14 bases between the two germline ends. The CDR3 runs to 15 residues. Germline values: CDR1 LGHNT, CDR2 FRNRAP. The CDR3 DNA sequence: TGTGCTAGTGGTCCCCCGTCCGTCGGGAACACTGAAGCTTTCTTT. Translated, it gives CASGPPSVGNTEAFF.

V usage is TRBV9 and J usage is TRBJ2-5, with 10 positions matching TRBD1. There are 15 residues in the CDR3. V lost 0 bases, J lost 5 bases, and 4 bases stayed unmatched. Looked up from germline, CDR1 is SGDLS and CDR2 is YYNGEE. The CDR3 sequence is CASSVVTGGRETQYF. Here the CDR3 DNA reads TGTGCCAGCAGCGTAGTGACAGGGGGCCGGGAGACCCAGTACTTC.